The 24 T cell receptor beta chains presented below share a single source sample, sequenced in a study of T cell responses to AZD1222 COVID-19 vaccine. Clones were sequenced by immunoSEQ multiplex PCR, and TCRdb holds only the in-frame ones, with some missing. The repertoire holds roughly 100,000 clones, with about nine tenths as singletons. This sample comprised peripheral blood, obtained 28 days after the second dose of the MenACWY control vaccine. These receptors all come from an adult who received the MenACWY meningococcal vaccine as a control.

This chain joins TRBV7-2 and TRBJ2-3; D is perhaps TRBD2 (6 bases). Per germline, CDR1 SGHTA and CDR2 FQGNSA. Trimming shortened V by 2 bases and J by 0 bases, and 15 bases separated the two germline ends. This CDR3 comprises 17 residues. DNA for the CDR3: TGTGCCAGCAGCTTAAGTATCTCCGGGACTAGCACAGATACGCAGTATTTT. Translated: CASSLSISGTSTDTQYF.

The V and J genes are TRBV5-1 and TRBJ1-3; tentatively, D is TRBD1 (5 bases). Germline V gene sequence: CDR1 SGHRS, CDR2 YFSETQ. The CDR3 totals 15 residues. Trimming removed 5 bases at V and 0 bases at J, with 12 bases between. The CDR3 region is CASREGGASGNTIYF. The CDR3 DNA follows: TGCGCCAGCAGGGAAGGTGGGGCCTCTGGAAACACCATATATTTT.

This clone was observed a few times. The chain couples TRBV6-2 or TRBV6-3 to TRBJ2-1; 8 positions agree with TRBD1. This CDR3 has 16 residues. The V gene end was trimmed by 4 bases and the J gene end by 7 bases; junction bases not matched to a gene: 12. From germline, CDR1 is MNHEY and CDR2 SVGEGT. CDR3 nucleotide sequence: TGTGCCAGCAGTTTGGCCCGAGGACAGGGAGAAAATGAGCAGTTCTTC. Protein sequence: CASSLARGQGENEQFF.

The rearrangement links TRBV5-4 to TRBJ1-6; D remains ambiguous. Trimming took 3 bases from V and 14 from J, leaving 24 bases between them. CDR3 size: 16 residues. Per germline, CDR1 SGHNT and CDR2 YYREEE (reference sequence). The DNA for the CDR3 is TGTGCCAGCAGCTCAACCTCGGGAGGAGAGGTTGTTACCCTCCACTTT. It is translated as CASSSTSGGEVVTLHF.

The chain employs TRBV10-3 and TRBJ2-7; 7 bases match TRBD1. There are 13 residues in the CDR3. CDR1 ENHRY and CDR2 SYGVKD come from the germline V gene. The V and J ends lost 5 bases and 2 bases, in that order; junction bases with no gene match: 3. CDR3 coding DNA: TGTGCCATCAGTAAGGGGGCCGCCTACGAGCAGTACTTC. It translates to CAISKGAAYEQYF.

The CDR3 region has the DNA TGTGCCAGCACCTTGCGGGGCCCTGGGGCCCCTAACTATGGCTACACCTTC. As protein: CASTLRGPGAPNYGYTF. V is TRBV28 and J is TRBJ1-2; a possible D gene is TRBD1 (5 bases). Trimming left V 7 bases short and J 0 bases short, with 21 bases between. Germline CDR1 and CDR2: MDHEN and SYDVKM. The CDR3 contains 17 residues.

The chain links TRBV28 to TRBJ2-7; 7 nucleotides line up with TRBD1. Germline V gene lookup returns CDR1 MDHEN and CDR2 SYDVKM. There are 14 residues in the CDR3. The V gene end was trimmed by 5 bases and the J gene end by 3 bases; junction bases not matched to a gene: 7. CDR3 in amino acids: CASSAWDRVYEQYF. The CDR3 nucleotides are TGTGCCAGCAGTGCCTGGGACAGAGTCTACGAGCAGTACTTC.

The V gene is TRBV19, the J gene TRBJ1-5; TRBD1 is a possible D gene (5 bases). The germline gives CDR1 LNHDA, CDR2 SQIVND (reference sequence). The CDR3 runs 15 residues. Trimming took 6 bases from V and 5 from J, leaving 17 bases between them. The chain's CDR3 is CASSPDRAKYQPQHF. The CDR3 DNA reads TGTGCCAGTAGCCCTGACAGAGCTAAATATCAGCCCCAGCATTTT.

The chain combines TRBV5-4 with TRBJ2-7; TRBD1 aligns across 9 bases. V lost 4 bases, J lost 6 bases, and 17 bases stayed unmatched. Germline loops: CDR1 SGHNT, CDR2 YYREEE (reference sequence). The CDR3 is made up of 17 amino acids. CDR3 region: CASSPPRDGTGRSEQYF. The CDR3 DNA sequence: TGTGCCAGCAGCCCGCCCCGGGACGGGACAGGGAGGTCCGAGCAGTACTTC. The full variable domain, rest sourced from reference TRBV5-4 and TRBJ2-7, is ETGVTQSPTHLIKTRGQQVTLRCSSQSGHNTVSWYQQALGQGPQFIFQYYREEENGRGNFPPRFSGLQFPNYSSELNVNALELDDSALYLCASSPPRDGTGRSEQYFGPGTRLTVT.

The chain recombines TRBV18 with TRBJ2-5, with 7 bases aligning to TRBD1. The V and J ends lost 6 bases and 3 bases, in that order; junction bases with no gene match: 7. This CDR3 is 14 amino acids long. Per the germline V gene, CDR1 is KGHSH and CDR2 is LQKENI. This chain's CDR3 is CASSLNRGEETQYF. The CDR3, as DNA: TGTGCCAGCTCGCTGAACAGGGGAGAAGAGACCCAGTACTTC.

The V gene is TRBV6-1, the J gene TRBJ2-3; D is possibly TRBD1 (6 bases). CDR3 size: 13 residues. Per the germline V gene, CDR1 is MNHNS and CDR2 is SASEGT. Between the trimmed V and J ends, which lost 5 bases and 11 bases, there was a span of 17 bases. This CDR3 is CASSQHGTTGQYF. Written as DNA, the CDR3 is TGTGCCAGCAGTCAGCACGGGACAACAGGGCAGTATTTT.

V is TRBV7-9 and J is TRBJ1-1, with D hard to call. Trimming took off 4 bases at V and 6 bases at J, with 9 bases between the two ends. Germline values: CDR1 SEHNR, CDR2 FQNEAQ (reference sequence). The CDR3 spans 12 residues. DNA for the CDR3: TGTGCCAGCAGCTCGTTTCGGCCTGAAGCTTTCTTT. Translating it yields CASSSFRPEAFF.

The V and J genes are TRBV18 and TRBJ2-7, with D perhaps given as TRBD1 or TRBD2 (5 bases each). V dropped 3 bases and J dropped 0 bases, with 9 bases sitting between them. The germline V gene encodes CDR1 KGHSH and CDR2 LQKENI. CDR3 size: 14 residues. The CDR3 here is CASSPGRSSYEQYF. DNA of the CDR3: TGTGCCAGCTCACCGGGACGGAGCTCCTACGAGCAGTACTTC.

The chain links TRBV24-1 to TRBJ2-3; D gene uncertain. CDR3 length: 16 amino acids. V gave up 1 base and J gave up 1 base, with 11 bases separating them. Germline V gives CDR1 KGHDR, CDR2 SFDVKD. The CDR3 nucleotides are TGTGCCACCAGTGATTTATCTGGCTTGCGCACAGATACGCAGTATTTT. Protein: CATSDLSGLRTDTQYF.

The rearrangement links TRBV2 to TRBJ1-5; TRBD1 agrees at 9 bases. CDR1 is SNHLY and CDR2 is FYNNEI in the germline V gene. The CDR3 runs 17 residues. Unmatched junction bases numbered 15, after V lost 5 bases and J lost 7 bases. The CDR3 DNA follows: TGTGCCAGCAGTCGTGCTGGGCTCACAGGGGGCAGACAGCCCCAGCATTTT. Its protein product is CASSRAGLTGGRQPQHF.

The rearrangement uses TRBV18 and TRBJ2-7; possible D gene TRBD2, 6 bases. The CDR3 is 15 amino acids. V shed 5 bases and J shed 1 base, with 15 bases lying between them. Germline CDR1 reads KGHSH; CDR2 reads LQKENI. Here the CDR3 reads CASSTKEGLSYEQYF. CDR3 DNA: TGTGCCAGCTCAACAAAGGAGGGACTGTCCTACGAGCAGTACTTC.

The rearrangement uses TRBV5-5 and TRBJ1-5; 7 nucleotides align to TRBD1. The V segment lost 4 bases and the J segment 7 bases; nucleotides outside the gene matches: 11. Germline CDR1 is SGHKS and CDR2 is YYEKEE (reference sequence). There are 15 residues in the CDR3. CDR3 sequence reads: CASSPRPGGVQPQHF. For the CDR3, the DNA is TGTGCCAGCAGCCCGAGGCCAGGGGGGGTCCAGCCCCAGCATTTT.

The chain combines TRBV11-2 with TRBJ2-4; D remains unclear. The CDR3 is made up of 14 amino acids. With 6 bases removed from V and 8 bases from J, the gap between germline ends came to 17 bases. The germline V gene has CDR1 SGHAT and CDR2 FQNNGV. The CDR3 protein is CASRPPVVGHIQYF. In DNA, the CDR3 is TGTGCCAGCAGACCCCCAGTTGTGGGTCACATTCAGTACTTC.

The chain employs TRBV4-3 and TRBJ2-5, with TRBD2 as a possible D gene (6 bases). From germline, CDR1 is LGHNA and CDR2 YSLEER. V was cut by 2 bases and J by 2 bases, with 12 bases left in between. The CDR3 spans 15 residues. DNA for the CDR3: TGCGCCAGCAGCCAATCGGGGACTCTACAAGAGACCCAGTACTTC. As protein: CASSQSGTLQETQYF.

The chain links TRBV7-9 to TRBJ1-5, with TRBD1 matching over 11 bases. The germline V gene has CDR1 SEHNR and CDR2 FQNEAQ (reference sequence). The CDR3 covers 16 residues. The V and J ends lost 5 bases and 6 bases, in that order; junction bases with no gene match: 9. DNA of the CDR3: TGTGCCAGCAGCGGGACCGGGACAGGGGGTGGTCAGCCCCAGCATTTT. Encoded protein: CASSGTGTGGGQPQHF.

The genes are TRBV11-2 and TRBJ1-1, with D uncertain. Trimming stripped 0 bases from V and 4 bases from J, with 6 bases between. This CDR3 is built from 13 residues. CDR1 is SGHAT and CDR2 is FQNNGV in the germline V gene. CDR3 nucleotides: TGTGCCAGCAGCTTAGAAGAAGTCACTGAAGCTTTCTTT. This translates into CASSLEEVTEAFF.

This chain links TRBV21-1 with TRBJ2-1; the table calls TRBD1, which could not be checked here. TRBV21-1 has pseudogene status. CDR3 length: 16 residues. Written as DNA, the CDR3 is TGTGCCAGCAGCAAAACTGGGGCAAAGAGAGGCAATGAGCAGTTCTTC. Its protein is CASSKTGAKRGNEQFF.

In nucleotides, the CDR3 is TGTGCCAGCAGTCCAAGGACAGTCGCTAACTATGGCTACACCTTC. This encodes CASSPRTVANYGYTF. V usage is TRBV28 and J usage is TRBJ1-2; TRBD1 is a possible D gene (6 bases). Trimming left V 5 bases short and J 0 bases short, with 13 bases between. CDR1 MDHEN and CDR2 SYDVKM come from the germline V gene. The CDR3 covers 15 residues.

The gene calls are TRBV18 and TRBJ1-3; 7 bases fit TRBD1. V lost 2 bases and J lost 4; bases outside the gene matches: 2. The CDR3 spans 14 residues. CDR1 is KGHSH, CDR2 LQKENI, per germline. The CDR3 is CASSPDRAGNTIYF. CDR3 sequence (DNA): TGTGCCAGCTCACCAGACAGGGCCGGAAACACCATATATTTT.